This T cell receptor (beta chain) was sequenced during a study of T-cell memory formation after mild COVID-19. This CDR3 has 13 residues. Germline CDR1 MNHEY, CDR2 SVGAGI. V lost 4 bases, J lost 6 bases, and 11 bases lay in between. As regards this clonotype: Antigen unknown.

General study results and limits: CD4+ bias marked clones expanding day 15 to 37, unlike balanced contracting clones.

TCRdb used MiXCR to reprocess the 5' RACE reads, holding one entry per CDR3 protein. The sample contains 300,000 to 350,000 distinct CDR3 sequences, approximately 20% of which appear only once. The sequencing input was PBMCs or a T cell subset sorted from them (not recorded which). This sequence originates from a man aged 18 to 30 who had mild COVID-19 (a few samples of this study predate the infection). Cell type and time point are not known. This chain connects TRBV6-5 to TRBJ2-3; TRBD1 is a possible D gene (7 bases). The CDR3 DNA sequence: TGTGCCAGCAGTTCGACAGGGAGGGATACGCAGTATTTT. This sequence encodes CASSSTGRDTQYF.